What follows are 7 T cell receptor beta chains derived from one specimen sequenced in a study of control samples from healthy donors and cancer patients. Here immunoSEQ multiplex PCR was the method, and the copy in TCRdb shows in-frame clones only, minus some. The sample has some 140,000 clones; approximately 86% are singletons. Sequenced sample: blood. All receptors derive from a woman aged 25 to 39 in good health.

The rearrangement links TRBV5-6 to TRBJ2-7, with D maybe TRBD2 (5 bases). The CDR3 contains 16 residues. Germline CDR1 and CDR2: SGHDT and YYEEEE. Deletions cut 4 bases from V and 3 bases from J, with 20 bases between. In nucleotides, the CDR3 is TGTGCCAGCAGCCCAGGAGGTCCTGGCTTCCACTACGAGCAGTACTTC. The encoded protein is CASSPGGPGFHYEQYF.

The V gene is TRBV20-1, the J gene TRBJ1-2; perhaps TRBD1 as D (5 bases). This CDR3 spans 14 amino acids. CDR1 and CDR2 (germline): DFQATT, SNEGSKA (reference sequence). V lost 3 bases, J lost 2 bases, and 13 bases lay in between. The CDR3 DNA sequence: TGCAGTGCTAGTCTCGCCAGGGCCAACTATGGCTACACCTTC. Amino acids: CSASLARANYGYTF.

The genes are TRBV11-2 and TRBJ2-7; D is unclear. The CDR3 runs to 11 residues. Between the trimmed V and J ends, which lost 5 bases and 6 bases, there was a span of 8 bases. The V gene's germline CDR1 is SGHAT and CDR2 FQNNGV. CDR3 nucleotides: TGTGCCAGCAGCGCCATCCGCGAGCAGTACTTC. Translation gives CASSAIREQYF.

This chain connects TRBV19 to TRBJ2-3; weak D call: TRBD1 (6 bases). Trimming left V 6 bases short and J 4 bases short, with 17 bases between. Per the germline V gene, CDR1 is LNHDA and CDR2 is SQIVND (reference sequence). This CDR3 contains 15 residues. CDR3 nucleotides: TGTGCCAGTAGCCTGACAGGTTGGGGCGCAGATACGCAGTATTTT. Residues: CASSLTGWGADTQYF.

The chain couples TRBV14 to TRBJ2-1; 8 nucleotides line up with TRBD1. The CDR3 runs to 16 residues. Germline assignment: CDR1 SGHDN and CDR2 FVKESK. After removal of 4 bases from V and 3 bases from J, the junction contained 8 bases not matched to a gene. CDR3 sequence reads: CASSPYQDRVYNEQFF. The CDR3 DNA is TGTGCCAGCAGCCCCTATCAGGACAGGGTCTACAATGAGCAGTTCTTC. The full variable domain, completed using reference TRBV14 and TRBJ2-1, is EAGVTQFPSHSVIEKGQTVTLRCDPISGHDNLYWYRRVMGKEIKFLLHFVKESKQDESGMPNNRFLAERTGGTYSTLKVQPAELEDSGVYFCASSPYQDRVYNEQFFGPGTRLTVL.

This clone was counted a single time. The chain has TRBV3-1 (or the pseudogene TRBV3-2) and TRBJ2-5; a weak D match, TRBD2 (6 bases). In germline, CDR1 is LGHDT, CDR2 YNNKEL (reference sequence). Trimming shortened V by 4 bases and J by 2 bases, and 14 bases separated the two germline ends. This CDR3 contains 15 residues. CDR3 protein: CASSPRRLAQETQYF. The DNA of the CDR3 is TGTGCCAGCAGCCCCCGGAGGCTAGCGCAAGAGACCCAGTACTTC.

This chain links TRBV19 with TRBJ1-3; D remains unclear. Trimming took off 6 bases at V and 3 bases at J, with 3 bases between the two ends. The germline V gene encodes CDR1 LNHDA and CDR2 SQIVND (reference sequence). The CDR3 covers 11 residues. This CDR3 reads CASRGGNTIYF. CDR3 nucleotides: TGTGCCAGTAGGGGTGGAAACACCATATATTTT.